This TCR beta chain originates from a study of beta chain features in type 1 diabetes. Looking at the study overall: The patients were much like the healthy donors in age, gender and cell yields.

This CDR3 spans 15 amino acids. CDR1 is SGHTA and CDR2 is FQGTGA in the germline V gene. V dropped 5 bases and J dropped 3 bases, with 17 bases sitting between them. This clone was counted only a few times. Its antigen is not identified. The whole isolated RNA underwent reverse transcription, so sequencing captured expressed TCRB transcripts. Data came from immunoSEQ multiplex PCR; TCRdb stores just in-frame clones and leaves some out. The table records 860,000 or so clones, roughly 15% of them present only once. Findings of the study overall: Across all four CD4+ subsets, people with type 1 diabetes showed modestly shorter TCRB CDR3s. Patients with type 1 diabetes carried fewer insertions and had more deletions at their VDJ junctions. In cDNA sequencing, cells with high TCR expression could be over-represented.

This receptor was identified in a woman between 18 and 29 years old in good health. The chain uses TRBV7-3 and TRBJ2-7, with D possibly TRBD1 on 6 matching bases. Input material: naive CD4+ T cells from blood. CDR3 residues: CASSPEQGNLYEQYF. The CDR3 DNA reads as TGTGCCAGCAGCCCTGAACAGGGTAACCTCTACGAGCAGTACTTC.